A single sample is the source of the 21 T cell receptor beta chains below, sequenced in a study of T cell clones after liver transplantation. The method was immunoSEQ multiplex PCR; TCRdb's version includes in-frame clones alone and lacks a portion of them. The sample carries fewer than 110,000 clones, about 86% recorded once. The sample here was CD4+ T cells from blood, taken approximately 50 months after liver transplant. These TCRs come from a human patient who received a liver transplant. The T cells may come from the graft donor.

The chain uses TRBV19 and TRBJ1-5; D not certain. Germline V gene lookup returns CDR1 LNHDA and CDR2 SQIVND (reference sequence). Between the trimmed V and J ends, which lost 5 bases and 1 base, there was a span of 9 bases. The CDR3 covers 14 residues. CDR3 DNA sequence: TGTGCCAGTAGTCTTCGGAAGAGCAATCAGCCCCAGCATTTT. Its translation: CASSLRKSNQPQHF.

The chain links TRBV2 to TRBJ2-4; 7 bases map to TRBD1. Germline V gene data show CDR1 as SNHLY and CDR2 as FYNNEI. This CDR3 has 13 amino acids. Trimming took 5 bases from V and 8 from J; bases not matched to a gene: 6. Written as DNA, the CDR3 is TGTGCCAGCAGTTTCAGACAGGGTGACATTCAGTACTTC. This sequence encodes CASSFRQGDIQYF.

This chain links TRBV15 with TRBJ2-7; the match to TRBD2 covers 15 bases. After removal of 5 bases from V and 7 bases from J, the junction contained 6 bases not matched to a gene. Germline lookup yields CDR1 LNHNV and CDR2 YYDKDF (reference sequence). This CDR3 comprises 15 residues. CDR3 sequence reads: CATSVGTSGRLEQYF. The CDR3 nucleotides read TGTGCCACCAGCGTAGGGACTAGCGGGAGGCTTGAGCAGTACTTC.

V and J are TRBV2 and TRBJ2-3, with TRBD2 matching over 15 bases. The V gene end was trimmed by 7 bases and the J gene end by 5 bases; junction bases not matched to a gene: 7. This CDR3 contains 16 residues. The germline V gene has CDR1 SNHLY and CDR2 FYNNEI. CDR3 protein: CASNPGLAGGQDTQYF. CDR3 nucleotides: TGTGCCAGCAACCCGGGACTAGCGGGAGGTCAAGATACGCAGTATTTT.

The genes are TRBV27 and TRBJ1-5; no clear D. The CDR3 covers 14 residues. Germline V gene data show CDR1 as MNHEY and CDR2 as SMNVEV (reference sequence). Trimming took off 3 bases at V and 3 bases at J, with 9 bases between the two ends. CDR3 DNA: TGTGCCAGCAGTTTCGGTCAGGCCAATCAGCCCCAGCATTTT. The encoded protein is CASSFGQANQPQHF.

The chain carries TRBV11-2 and TRBJ1-1, with 9 bases that match TRBD1. The CDR3 spans 14 residues. CDR1 and CDR2 (germline): SGHAT, FQNNGV. Trimming cost V 5 bases and J 5 bases; bases outside gene matches: 6. The CDR3 region is CASSQGQGRTEAFF. The CDR3 nucleotides read TGTGCCAGCAGCCAAGGACAGGGGCGGACTGAAGCTTTCTTT.

The CDR3 loop reads CASSYRDRIIEQYF. CDR3 nucleotides: TGTGCCAGCAGTTACCGGGACAGGATAATCGAGCAGTACTTC. This chain uses TRBV6-5 with TRBJ2-7; 8 bases are shared with TRBD1. With 2 bases clipped from V and 6 bases from J, the junction kept 6 bases outside the gene matches. The CDR3 length is 14 residues. Germline V CDR1 and CDR2: MNHEY, SVGAGI.

This sequence joins TRBV29-1 and TRBJ2-7; D remains unclear. With 6 bases removed from V and 2 bases from J, the gap between germline ends came to 14 bases. This CDR3 spans 13 amino acids. Germline V gene sequence: CDR1 SQVTM, CDR2 ANQGSEA. For the CDR3, the DNA is TGCAGCGTCGATGGGGATTCCCCCTACGAGCAGTACTTC. Its protein is CSVDGDSPYEQYF.

This chain connects TRBV9 to TRBJ2-7; TRBD2 matches at 7 bases. V lost 0 bases and J lost 3; bases outside the gene matches: 9. The germline V gene encodes CDR1 SGDLS and CDR2 YYNGEE. This CDR3 contains 16 residues. The CDR3: CASSVEWSGTFYEQYF. DNA of the CDR3: TGTGCCAGCAGCGTAGAATGGAGCGGGACTTTCTACGAGCAGTACTTC.

This chain connects TRBV28 to TRBJ2-7; 11 bases are a match to TRBD1. This CDR3 spans 15 amino acids. V gave up 7 bases and J gave up 4 bases; unmatched junction bases: 9. The germline gives CDR1 MDHEN, CDR2 SYDVKM. The CDR3 DNA follows: TGTGCCAGCACCCCGGGACAGGGGGAAAGATACGAGCAGTACTTC. Protein: CASTPGQGERYEQYF.

The chain couples TRBV6-5 to TRBJ2-1, with D perhaps being TRBD1 or TRBD2 (6 bases each). Trimming pared 6 bases from V and 4 bases from J, leaving 13 bases between. Per germline, CDR1 MNHEY and CDR2 SVGAGI. The CDR3 is made up of 14 amino acids. The CDR3 coding sequence is TGTGCCAGCAGGGGGACACGGGGGTACAATGAGCAGTTCTTC. As protein: CASRGTRGYNEQFF.

The rearrangement uses TRBV4-2 and TRBJ2-7; perhaps TRBD1 as D (5 bases). The CDR3 length is 15 residues. Germline V CDR1 and CDR2: LGHNA, YNFKEQ. V lost 2 bases and J 2 bases, leaving 13 bases between the germline ends. CDR3: CASSQYDSLTYEQYF. DNA for the CDR3: TGTGCCAGCAGCCAATATGACAGTCTCACCTACGAGCAGTACTTC.

This clone was detected once. The chain has TRBV6-5 and TRBJ1-2; D uncertain. CDR3 length equals 16 residues. Germline CDR1 MNHEY, CDR2 SVGAGI. Trimming stripped 3 bases from V and 1 base from J, with 15 bases between. As DNA, the CDR3 is TGTGCCAGCAGTTATTTGAGAGCAGCCCTTAACTATGGCTACACCTTC. Protein: CASSYLRAALNYGYTF.

This clone came up a few times. This chain uses TRBV25-1 with TRBJ1-2; TRBD1 might be the D (5 bases). Trimming stripped 5 bases from V and 8 bases from J, with 12 bases between. This CDR3 contains 12 residues. Germline lookup yields CDR1 MGHDK and CDR2 SYGVNS. The CDR3 coding sequence is TGTGCCAGCAGTATGACAGCTCTCGGCTACACCTTC. Its translation: CASSMTALGYTF.

V is TRBV7-9 and J is TRBJ1-3, with D perhaps matching TRBD1 (5 bases). The CDR3 length is 15 residues. V lost 5 bases to trimming and J lost 0 bases, with 11 bases between them. The germline gives CDR1 SEHNR, CDR2 FQNEAQ (reference sequence). The CDR3 DNA is TGTGCCAGCAGCCTGACAGCTTTCTCTGGAAACACCATATATTTT. This codes for CASSLTAFSGNTIYF. The whole variable domain, remainder taken from reference TRBV7-9 and TRBJ1-3, is DTGVSQNPRHKITKRGQNVTFRCDPISEHNRLYWYRQTLGQGPEFLTYFQNEAQLEKSRLLSDRFSAERPKGSFSTLEIQRTEQGDSAMYLCASSLTAFSGNTIYFGEGSWLTVV.

The rearrangement joins TRBV7-9 to TRBJ2-1; D not resolved. This CDR3 has 15 amino acids. Germline V CDR1 and CDR2: SEHNR, FQNEAQ (reference sequence). V lost 3 bases, J lost 1 base, and 10 bases lay in between. DNA for the CDR3: TGTGCCAGCAGCTTCGCGGAAACATCCTACAATGAGCAGTTCTTC. Its translation: CASSFAETSYNEQFF.

This sequence joins TRBV5-6 and TRBJ1-1; no definite D call. Trimming stripped 2 bases from V and 2 bases from J, with 19 bases between. The length of the CDR3 is 17 residues. Germline CDR1 is SGHDT and CDR2 is YYEEEE. CDR3 protein: CASSFYSYRGPNTEAFF. The DNA for the CDR3 is TGTGCCAGCAGCTTTTACTCGTATCGGGGTCCTAACACTGAAGCTTTCTTT. The full variable domain, its missing parts supplied by reference TRBV5-6 and TRBJ1-1, is DAGVTQSPTHLIKTRGQQVTLRCSPKSGHDTVSWYQQALGQGPQFIFQYYEEEERQRGNFPDRFSGHQFPNYSSELNVNALLLGDSALYLCASSFYSYRGPNTEAFFGQGTRLTVV.

V gene TRBV6-1 combines with J gene TRBJ1-5; tentatively, D is TRBD1 (6 bases). Germline loops: CDR1 MNHNS, CDR2 SASEGT. The CDR3 is 14 residues long. The V end lost 6 bases, the J end lost 3 bases, and 12 bases lay between the germline ends. The chain's CDR3 is CASRTGVANQPQHF. As DNA, the CDR3 is TGTGCCAGCAGGACAGGAGTGGCCAATCAGCCCCAGCATTTT.

This chain joins TRBV25-1 and TRBJ2-1; 10 bases are shared with TRBD2. The CDR3 consists of 16 residues. Germline V lookup: CDR1 MGHDK, CDR2 SYGVNS. V trimming: 6 bases; J trimming: 5 bases; junction bases outside the gene matches: 10. The CDR3 is CASRRTSGPGHNEQFF. In DNA form, the CDR3 reads TGTGCCAGCAGGCGGACTAGCGGCCCTGGGCACAATGAGCAGTTCTTC. The whole variable domain, filled in from reference TRBV25-1 and TRBJ2-1, reads EADIYQTPRYLVIGTGKKITLECSQTMGHDKMYWYQQDPGMELHLIHYSYGVNSTEKGDLSSESTVSRIRTEHFPLTLESARPSHTSQYLCASRRTSGPGHNEQFFGPGTRLTVL.

The rearrangement joins TRBV19 to TRBJ2-1, with 8 bases fitting TRBD2. V shed 5 bases and J 4 bases; nucleotides not matched to a gene: 4. Germline V gene data show CDR1 as LNHDA and CDR2 as SQIVND (reference sequence). This CDR3 comprises 14 residues. CDR3 DNA sequence: TGTGCCAGTAGTTTTTCGGGAGGGTACAATGAGCAGTTCTTC. Amino acid sequence: CASSFSGGYNEQFF.

V and J are TRBV7-6 and TRBJ2-5; perhaps TRBD1 as D (5 bases). CDR3 length: 16 amino acids. Germline loops: CDR1 SGHVS, CDR2 FNYEAQ. V was pared by 1 base and J by 5 bases, with 17 bases between. The CDR3 loop is CASSLGLRALGETQYF. In DNA form, the CDR3 reads TGTGCCAGCAGCTTAGGACTCAGGGCGCTGGGCGAGACCCAGTACTTC.